This entry is about one TCR beta chain. Sequenced by immunoSEQ multiplex PCR; TCRdb stores in-frame clones only, minus some. Here the sample spans 200,000 to 250,000 clones, 70% to 90% being singletons. This entry belongs to a study of blood T cell repertoires in COVID-19. The V and J ends lost 1 base and 6 bases respectively, with 14 bases between them. Germline V gene lookup returns CDR1 SGHRS and CDR2 YFSETQ. This CDR3 spans 15 amino acids. The clonotype was recovered from a woman aged 45-60 years with acute COVID-19. V and J are TRBV5-1 and TRBJ2-1, with D uncertain. Sequencing was carried out using PBMCs or T cells enriched from blood (not recorded which). This CDR3 is CASSLQVGSSNEQFF. The CDR3 region has the DNA TGCGCCAGCAGCTTGCAGGTTGGTAGTTCCAATGAGCAGTTCTTC.